These T cell receptor beta chains were read from a single sample in a study of blood T cells in healthy people across ages. TCRdb re-analysed the 5' RACE reads in MiXCR, keeping a single row per CDR3 protein. The sample holds about 1.6 million distinct CDR3 sequences, 30% to 40% seen once. Sequencing input: blood. These TCRs come from a woman in her thirties in good health. CDR3s include the opening cysteine and the closing phenylalanine or tryptophan. Fields, in order: clone size, V gene, J gene, D gene, CDR3 protein, CDR3 DNA. The D gene is left open where the match is weak. Clone size is stated in some rows and not others, as once, few, many or a class when expanded.

NA	TRBV5-1	TRBJ1-5	NA	CASSVYGEGSRQPQHF	TGCGCCAGCAGCGTTTATGGGGAGGGCAGTCGGCAGCCCCAGCATTTT
few	TRBV7-9	TRBJ2-4	NA	CASSPLSGRPSENIQYF	TGTGCCAGCAGCCCTCTTTCCGGGAGACCCTCGGAAAACATTCAGTACTTC
NA	TRBV7-6	TRBJ1-1	NA	CASRGPGPDTEAFF	TGTGCCAGCAGGGGGCCGGGCCCGGACACTGAAGCTTTCTTT
few	TRBV7-3	TRBJ2-5	NA	CASSPDEGETQYF	TGTGCCAGCAGCCCAGACGAGGGGGAGACCCAGTACTTC
NA	TRBV20-1	TRBJ2-7	TRBD2	CSAPGTTTYEQYF	TGCAGTGCCCCCGGGACTACCACCTACGAGCAGTACTTC
NA	TRBV9	TRBJ2-5	NA	CASSVGNFLETQYF	TGTGCCAGCAGCGTAGGCAACTTCTTAGAGACCCAGTACTTC
few	TRBV11-2	TRBJ2-3	NA	CASSLATITDTQYF	TGTGCCAGCAGCTTAGCCACCATCACAGATACGCAGTATTTT
many	TRBV4-2	TRBJ2-7	TRBD1	CASSRDRAGEQYF	TGTGCCAGCAGCCGGGACAGGGCGGGCGAGCAGTACTTC
many	TRBV6-5	TRBJ2-5	NA	CASRRGRETQYF	TGTGCCAGCAGACGGGGCAGGGAGACCCAGTACTTC
NA	TRBV11-2	TRBJ2-3	TRBD2	CASITGLAGRDTQYF	TGTGCCAGCATCACGGGACTAGCGGGACGAGATACGCAGTATTTT
NA	TRBV6-1	TRBJ1-5	NA	CAVTGPPGNQPQHF	TGTGCCGTTACCGGGCCTCCCGGCAATCAGCCCCAGCATTTT
few	TRBV7-9	TRBJ2-7	NA	CASSSMAQSYEQYF	TGTGCCAGCAGCTCCATGGCCCAGTCCTACGAGCAGTACTTC
NA	TRBV6-2/TRBV6-3	TRBJ2-3	NA	CVSSYSFSRTDTQYF	TGTGTCAGCAGTTACTCCTTTTCTAGAACAGATACGCAGTATTTT
few	TRBV6-1	TRBJ2-6	TRBD1	CASSMDRSISGANVLTF	TGTGCCAGCAGTATGGACAGGAGCATCTCTGGGGCCAACGTCCTGACTTTC
NA	TRBV5-1	TRBJ2-3	TRBD1	CASSSTPTGYGTGTQYF	TGCGCCAGCAGCTCAACCCCGACAGGGTACGGCACAGGTACGCAGTATTTT
once	TRBV7-9	TRBJ1-3	NA	CASSLVLYRTSGNTIYF	TGTGCCAGCAGCTTAGTCCTTTATAGGACCTCTGGAAACACCATATATTTT
few	TRBV20-1	TRBJ2-7	NA	CSARDRQSSMGYEQYF	TGCAGTGCTAGAGATCGCCAGAGTAGTATGGGCTACGAGCAGTACTTC
NA	TRBV25-1	TRBJ1-2	NA	CASNTQGNYGYTF	TGTGCCAGCAACACCCAGGGGAACTATGGCTACACCTTC
NA	TRBV13	TRBJ1-4	NA	CASSRVGQGEKLFF	TGTGCCAGCAGCCGAGTGGGACAAGGTGAAAAACTGTTTTTT
few	TRBV7-8	TRBJ2-4	NA	CASSSPQEENIQYF	TGTGCCAGCAGCTCCCCCCAGGAGGAAAACATTCAGTACTTC
NA	TRBV18	TRBJ2-7	TRBD1	CASSPSGTGNYEQYF	TGTGCCAGCTCACCTTCCGGGACAGGGAACTACGAGCAGTACTTC
NA	TRBV18	TRBJ1-5	NA	CASSPARTQPQHF	TGTGCCAGCTCACCAGCGAGGACTCAGCCCCAGCATTTT
few	TRBV7-9	TRBJ2-1	NA	CASAESSYNEQFF	TGTGCCTCAGCGGAGAGCTCCTACAATGAGCAGTTCTTC
NA	TRBV20-1	TRBJ1-6	NA	CSARVGPWGNNSPLHF	TGCAGTGCTAGAGTTGGGCCCTGGGGCAATAATTCACCCCTCCACTTT
NA	TRBV4-1	TRBJ2-1	TRBD1	CASSQTQQGLDGQFF	TGCGCCAGCAGCCAGACCCAACAGGGGCTGGATGGGCAGTTCTTC
once	TRBV20-1	TRBJ1-5	TRBD1	CSARTMTGDFQPQHF	TGCAGTGCTAGAACCATGACAGGGGATTTTCAGCCCCAGCATTTT
NA	TRBV7-3	TRBJ1-5	NA	CASSSRGTFYQPQHF	TGTGCCAGCAGCTCAAGGGGGACTTTTTATCAGCCCCAGCATTTT
few	TRBV29-1	TRBJ1-4	NA	CSVESGDNEKLFF	TGCAGCGTTGAGTCGGGGGATAATGAAAAACTGTTTTTT
NA	TRBV5-1	TRBJ2-7	NA	CASSFGRSKVEPSYEQYF	TGCGCCAGCAGCTTTGGTCGGAGTAAAGTGGAGCCCTCCTACGAGCAGTACTTC
few	TRBV20-1	TRBJ2-3	TRBD1	CSARRAGGTTDTQYF	TGCAGTGCCCGGCGGGCAGGGGGTACCACAGATACGCAGTATTTT
few	TRBV6-5	TRBJ2-5	TRBD1	CASSKTGAETQYF	TGTGCCAGCAGCAAAACAGGGGCAGAGACCCAGTACTTC
NA	TRBV21-1	TRBJ1-2	NA	CASSKHGRGNYGYTF	TGTGCCAGCAGCAAACATGGACGGGGAAACTATGGCTACACCTTC
NA	TRBV11-3	TRBJ2-1	NA	CASSSRGGGGYNEQFF	TGTGCCAGCAGCTCCCGAGGGGGAGGGGGCTACAATGAGCAGTTCTTC
few	TRBV27	TRBJ1-1	TRBD1	CASSLYLPGQGLEAFF	TGTGCCAGCAGTTTATACCTTCCGGGACAGGGGCTTGAAGCTTTCTTT
NA	TRBV9	TRBJ2-7	NA	CASSVDEGLSYEQYF	TGTGCCAGCAGTGTAGACGAGGGCCTCTCCTACGAGCAGTACTTC
few	TRBV5-1	TRBJ2-7	TRBD2	CASSSIAGGSVEQYF	TGCGCCAGCAGCTCGATAGCGGGAGGATCGGTCGAGCAGTACTTC
few	TRBV9	TRBJ2-1	TRBD2	CASSATSGGQNNEQFF	TGTGCCAGCAGCGCGACTAGCGGGGGGCAGAATAATGAGCAGTTCTTC
many	TRBV29-1	TRBJ2-5	TRBD1	CSVVGQGEETQYF	TGCAGCGTCGTAGGACAGGGGGAAGAGACCCAGTACTTC
NA	TRBV20-1	TRBJ1-5	TRBD1	CSARTGVLSQPQHF	TGCAGTGCCAGAACAGGGGTCTTAAGTCAGCCCCAGCATTTT
NA	TRBV28	TRBJ2-7	TRBD1	CASSLQTGKNEQYF	TGTGCCAGCAGTCTCCAGACAGGGAAGAACGAGCAGTACTTC
few	TRBV2	TRBJ2-7	NA	CASRRTALYEQYF	TGTGCCAGCAGGAGGACAGCCCTCTACGAGCAGTACTTC
few	TRBV29-1	TRBJ2-2	NA	CSVAGTLNTGELFF	TGCAGCGTTGCCGGGACATTGAACACCGGGGAGCTGTTTTTT
NA	TRBV7-2	TRBJ2-1	NA	CASSSPRAHSYSGQFF	TGTGCCAGCAGCTCGCCAAGGGCACATTCCTACAGTGGGCAGTTCTTC
few	TRBV29-1	TRBJ2-5	TRBD2	CSVWTRGAQYF	TGCAGCGTCTGGACCCGGGGGGCCCAGTACTTC
few	TRBV20-1	TRBJ1-1	TRBD1	CSAFYTPGQGRPSSLNTEAFF	TGCAGTGCTTTCTACACTCCGGGACAGGGGAGGCCTTCGAGTTTAAACACTGAAGCTTTCTTT
few	TRBV6-1	TRBJ1-5	NA	CATMISGGNQPQHF	TGTGCCACCATGATTTCAGGGGGCAATCAGCCCCAGCATTTT
few	TRBV10-3	TRBJ2-3	TRBD2	CAISGGRWRGGNLTDTQYF	TGTGCCATCAGTGGCGGGCGGTGGCGGGGGGGCAACCTCACAGATACGCAGTATTTT
NA	TRBV27	TRBJ1-2	TRBD1	CASSLFRDRRNYYGYTF	TGTGCCAGCAGTTTATTCCGGGACAGGCGCAACTACTATGGCTACACCTTC
NA	TRBV6-5	TRBJ2-5	TRBD1	CASSETGGSQETQYF	TGTGCCAGCAGTGAAACAGGGGGTAGCCAAGAGACCCAGTACTTC
NA	TRBV5-1	TRBJ2-7	NA	CASSLAREGNPITGYEQYF	TGCGCCAGCAGCTTGGCCAGAGAGGGAAATCCAATTACTGGCTACGAGCAGTACTTC
many	TRBV7-2	TRBJ1-2	TRBD1	CASSLTGTGHYGYTF	TGTGCCAGCAGCCTTACCGGGACAGGGCACTATGGCTACACCTTC
many	TRBV29-1	TRBJ1-2	NA	CSVEEWSGDGYTF	TGCAGCGTTGAAGAATGGTCAGGGGACGGCTACACCTTC
NA	TRBV3-1	TRBJ1-2	NA	CASSPRAYYGYTF	TGTGCCAGCAGCCCTAGGGCGTACTATGGCTACACCTTC
NA	TRBV27	TRBJ2-7	TRBD1	CASSLETGQIYEQYF	TGTGCCAGCAGTTTAGAGACAGGGCAAATTTACGAGCAGTACTTC
few	TRBV5-1	TRBJ2-7	NA	CASSLRERGGQDYEQYF	TGCGCCAGCAGCTTGAGGGAGAGAGGAGGACAAGACTACGAGCAGTACTTC